Below, one T cell receptor (beta chain) is given with its context. Clones were sequenced by immunoSEQ multiplex PCR, and TCRdb holds only the in-frame ones, with some missing. This table holds fewer than 80,000 clones, approximately 89% found once. The sample is drawn from a study of OX40 agonist ivuxolimab in advanced cancers. Across the study: An agonistic human IgG2 monoclonal antibody against OX40 (CD134) was given. People who had prior anti-PD-1, anti-PD-L1 or anti-CTLA-4 therapy could take part, and around 40% had some.

Sequenced here: CD4+ or CD8+ T cells sorted from blood, sampled in a trial of the OX40 agonist ivuxolimab. This sequence was found in an adult with an advanced solid tumor such as melanoma, head and neck, liver or kidney cancer.

The DNA of the CDR3 is TGCGCCAGCAGTGACACGGAATACAATGAGCAGTTCTTC. This translates into CASSDTEYNEQFF. The V call is TRBV5-1, the J call TRBJ2-1; D gene uncertain. Germline V gene data show CDR1 as SGHRS and CDR2 as YFSETQ. The V end was cut by 5 bases, the J end by 4 bases, with 10 bases between. The CDR3 has 13 residues.